This entry features one T cell receptor (beta chain) sequence. The sample originates from a study of blood T cell repertoires in COVID-19. Whole-study context: PBMCs, B-cell-depleted T cells, or T cells were the source of the cDNA or gDNA that made up the material.

The germline V and J ends were trimmed by 5 bases and 3 bases, with 11 bases remaining between them. Germline CDR1 SEHNR, CDR2 FQNEAQ (reference sequence). This CDR3 contains 14 residues. Profiled with immunoSEQ multiplex PCR; TCRdb holds only in-frame clones, not every one. The sample includes about 150,000 clones, under 80% of them seen just once. The chain uses TRBV7-9 and TRBJ2-1; D perhaps matches TRBD1 (6 bases). The origin of this receptor is a man aged 55 to 70 with acute or convalescent COVID-19. The sample consisted of peripheral blood. The CDR3 is CASSQGQNYNEQFF. The DNA for the CDR3 is TGTGCCAGCAGCCAAGGACAGAACTACAATGAGCAGTTCTTC.